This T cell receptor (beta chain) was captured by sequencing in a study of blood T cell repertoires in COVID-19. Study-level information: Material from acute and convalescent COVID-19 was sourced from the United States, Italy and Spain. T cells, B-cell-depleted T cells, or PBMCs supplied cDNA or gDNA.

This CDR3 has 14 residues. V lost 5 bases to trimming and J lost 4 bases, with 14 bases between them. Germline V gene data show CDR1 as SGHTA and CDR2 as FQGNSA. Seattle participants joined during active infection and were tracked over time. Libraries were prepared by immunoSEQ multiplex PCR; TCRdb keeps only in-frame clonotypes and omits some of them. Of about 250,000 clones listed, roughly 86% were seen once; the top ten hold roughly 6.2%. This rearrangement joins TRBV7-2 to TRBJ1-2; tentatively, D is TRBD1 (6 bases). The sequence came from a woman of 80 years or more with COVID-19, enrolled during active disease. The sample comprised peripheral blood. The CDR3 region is CASSRHQGTYGYTF. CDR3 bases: TGTGCCAGCAGCCGGCACCAGGGGACCTATGGCTACACCTTC.